This T cell receptor (beta chain) was sequenced in a study of identical twins. CDR3 length: 15 residues. Trimming at V came to 11 bases and at J to 9 bases, leaving 18 bases not matched to a gene. CDR1 and CDR2 from the germline V gene are LGHDT and YNNKEL (reference sequence). TCRdb re-called the 5' RACE reads through MiXCR, storing one row per CDR3 protein. The data hold 500,000 to 700,000 distinct CDR3 sequences, with 7% to 7.5% observed a single time. Only healthy Caucasians were enrolled as donors. These same data were also listed under a study on yellow fever vaccine responses in identical twins.

Sequences were obtained from PBMCs. The TCR comes from a woman younger than 35 in good health. J is TRBJ2-1 and V is TRBV3-1; 8 bases fit TRBD2. In DNA, the CDR3 is TGTGCCTGCACCCATGTACGGGGGGGGGCGAGTGAGCAGTTCTTC. Its translation is CACTHVRGGASEQFF.